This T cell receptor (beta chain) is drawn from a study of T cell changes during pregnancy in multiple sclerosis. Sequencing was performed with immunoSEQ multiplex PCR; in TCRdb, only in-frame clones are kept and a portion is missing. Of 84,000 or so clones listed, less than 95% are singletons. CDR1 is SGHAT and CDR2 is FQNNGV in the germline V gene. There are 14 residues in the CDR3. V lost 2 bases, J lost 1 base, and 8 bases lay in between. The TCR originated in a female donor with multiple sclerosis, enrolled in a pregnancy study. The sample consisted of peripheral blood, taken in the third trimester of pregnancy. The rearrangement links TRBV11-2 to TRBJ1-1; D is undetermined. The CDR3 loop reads CASSLLAENTEAFF. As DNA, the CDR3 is TGTGCCAGCAGCTTATTGGCAGAGAACACTGAAGCTTTCTTT.